Below are 31 T cell receptor beta chains sequenced from a single sample in a study of human T cells and chemical hapten exposure. One entry per CDR3 protein, called by TCRdb with MiXCR from the RACE reads. The table has about 120,000 distinct CDR3 sequences, roughly 15% seen once; the top ten hold around 0.99%. The time point: patch test 1, 2 weeks after DPC sensitization. The treatment: therapeutic diphenylcyclopropenone sensitization with weekly scalp DPC. The material was whole blood, obtained in connection with sensitization to the hapten diphenylcyclopropenone (DPC). All receptors come from a young man with alopecia areata. Some clones in this sample may be carry-over from other donors' samples.

The chain employs TRBV5-1 and TRBJ1-2, with D maybe TRBD1 (6 bases). V was trimmed by 0 bases and J by 0 bases, leaving 12 bases between them. Germline CDR1 reads SGHRS; CDR2 reads YFSETQ. CDR3 length: 16 residues. CDR3: CASSLEPGQSNYGYTF. CDR3 coding DNA: TGCGCCAGCAGCTTGGAACCGGGACAATCTAACTATGGCTACACCTTC.

A few counts support this clonotype. The chain combines TRBV20-1 with TRBJ1-6; 7 nucleotides line up with TRBD1. The CDR3 sequence is 16 residues long. In germline, CDR1 is DFQATT, CDR2 SNEGSKA (reference sequence). V was clipped by 1 base and J by 8 bases; unmatched bases: 11. In nucleotides, the CDR3 is TGCAGTGCTAGAGTTAGAGACAGGGCCGCCTATTCACCCCTCCACTTT. Residues: CSARVRDRAAYSPLHF.

The rearrangement links TRBV7-9 to TRBJ1-1, with 10 nucleotides matching TRBD1. V dropped 5 bases and J dropped 4; count of bases not matched to a gene: 10. Per the germline V gene, CDR1 is SEHNR and CDR2 is FQNEAQ (reference sequence). The CDR3 has 16 residues. CDR3 sequence reads: CASSPTGTGEGTEAFF. In nucleotides, the CDR3 is TGTGCCAGCAGCCCCACCGGGACAGGGGAGGGCACTGAAGCTTTCTTT.

This rearrangement joins TRBV6-2 or TRBV6-3 to TRBJ1-1, with TRBD1 matching over 8 bases. This CDR3 is 19 amino acids long. Germline CDR1 MNHEY, CDR2 SVGEGT. The V and J ends lost 2 bases and 6 bases, in that order; junction bases with no gene match: 20. CDR3 in amino acids: CASSYPPPLGQGGGPEAFF. Written as DNA, the CDR3 is TGTGCCAGCAGTTACCCACCTCCACTCGGACAGGGAGGGGGGCCTGAAGCTTTCTTT.

This clonotype occurred many times. The chain uses TRBV20-1 and TRBJ2-7; 7 nucleotides match TRBD1. With V trimmed by 5 bases and J by 0 bases, 7 bases remained unmatched. Germline-derived CDR1 and CDR2 are DFQATT and SNEGSKA (reference sequence). The CDR3 totals 14 residues. The CDR3 sequence is CSASGQISSYEQYF. The CDR3 nucleotides read TGCAGTGCTTCGGGACAGATTAGCTCCTACGAGCAGTACTTC.

This clonotype was picked up many times. The rearrangement links TRBV6-4 to TRBJ2-1; D not resolved. Germline values: CDR1 MRHNA, CDR2 SNTAGT. The CDR3 is 13 residues long. V lost 6 bases and J lost 4, with 10 bases in between. The CDR3 sequence is CASSSGLYNEQFF. DNA of the CDR3: TGTGCCAGCAGCTCCGGGCTGTACAATGAGCAGTTCTTC.

The CDR3 loop reads CASSQDRISGNTIYF. In DNA form, the CDR3 reads TGCGCCAGCAGCCAAGATCGAATCTCTGGAAACACCATATATTTT. The V gene is TRBV4-1, the J gene TRBJ1-3; D is undetermined. Germline V gene data show CDR1 as MGHRA and CDR2 as YSYEKL. This CDR3 is 15 amino acids long. V dropped 0 bases and J dropped 0 bases, with 6 bases sitting between them.

The rearrangement joins TRBV9 to TRBJ2-2, with D tentatively TRBD1 or TRBD2 (5 bases each). The germline V gene encodes CDR1 SGDLS and CDR2 YYNGEE. V gave up 4 bases and J gave up 7 bases, with 14 bases separating them. CDR3 length equals 14 residues. The CDR3 loop is CASSLRGSFGELFF. Here the CDR3 DNA reads TGTGCCAGCAGCTTACGGGGCAGCTTCGGGGAGCTGTTTTTT.

The sample holds a few counts of this clonotype. This rearrangement joins TRBV6-5 to TRBJ1-2; D is perhaps TRBD1 (6 bases). The CDR3 covers 15 residues. Per the germline V gene, CDR1 is MNHEY and CDR2 is SVGAGI. V was pared by 6 bases and J by 7 bases, with 21 bases between. The CDR3 DNA reads as TGTGCCAGCAGCCCCTGGGACATCTCCCAAAGTGGCTACACCTTC. This encodes CASSPWDISQSGYTF.

The rearrangement uses TRBV10-3 and TRBJ2-5, with 10 bases matching TRBD2. Germline values: CDR1 ENHRY, CDR2 SYGVKD. V shed 2 bases and J 1 base; nucleotides not matched to a gene: 1. The length of the CDR3 is 15 residues. The CDR3 nucleotides read TGTGCCATCAGTGAGCCTAGCGGGGGCCAAGAGACCCAGTACTTC. Amino acid sequence: CAISEPSGGQETQYF.

This clonotype turned up a few times. The V call is TRBV20-1, the J call TRBJ1-3; no firm D call. This CDR3 is built from 13 residues. Germline V gene sequence: CDR1 DFQATT, CDR2 SNEGSKA (reference sequence). Trimming shortened V by 4 bases and J by 0 bases, and 7 bases separated the two germline ends. In DNA, the CDR3 is TGCAGTGCTATACAAAACTCTGGAAACACCATATATTTT. Its protein is CSAIQNSGNTIYF.

This clonotype was seen many times. The chain has TRBV7-6 and TRBJ2-3; 11 bases fit TRBD2. V shed 5 bases, J shed 4 bases, and the junction held 20 bases outside the gene matches. The germline V gene has CDR1 SGHVS and CDR2 FNYEAQ. The CDR3 length is 20 residues. This CDR3 reads CASSLGSSGGPLTHADTQYF. The CDR3 DNA sequence: TGTGCCAGCAGCCTAGGGTCTAGCGGGGGGCCCCTAACGCACGCAGATACGCAGTATTTT.

This chain links TRBV28 with TRBJ1-6, with D possibly TRBD1 on 6 matching bases. The CDR3 covers 19 residues. With 3 bases removed from V and 5 bases from J, the gap between germline ends came to 23 bases. Germline CDR1 reads MDHEN; CDR2 reads SYDVKM. DNA for the CDR3: TGTGCCAGCAGTTTTCTGGGCCAGGGGCGTTCCTGGAATAATTCACCCCTCCACTTT. Its protein product is CASSFLGQGRSWNNSPLHF.

The CDR3 DNA sequence: TGTGCCAGCTCGCGGGACACCAGTAAGAATCAGCCCCAGCATTTT. This gives the protein CASSRDTSKNQPQHF. The V gene is TRBV28, the J gene TRBJ1-5; TRBD1 might be the D (6 bases). Germline V gene sequence: CDR1 MDHEN, CDR2 SYDVKM. Trimming took 8 bases from V and 4 from J, leaving 18 bases between them. The CDR3 totals 15 residues. Together with reference TRBV28 and TRBJ1-5, the CDR3 gives the full variable domain: DVKVTQSSRYLVKRTGEKVFLECVQDMDHENMFWYRQDPGLGLRLIYFSYDVKMKEKGDIPEGYSVSREKKERFSLILESASTNQTSMYLCASSRDTSKNQPQHFGDGTRLSIL.

The gene calls are TRBV4-3 and TRBJ2-3; 10 bases align to TRBD1. The ends lost 0 bases at V and 4 bases at J; junction bases unmatched: 1. The length of the CDR3 is 15 residues. Germline V lookup: CDR1 LGHNA, CDR2 YSLEER. CDR3 DNA: TGCGCCAGCAGCCAAGAAGGGACAGGGGCAGATACGCAGTATTTT. Its translation: CASSQEGTGADTQYF.

This sequence joins TRBV20-1 and TRBJ2-4; 7 bases match TRBD2. Germline V lookup: CDR1 DFQATT, CDR2 SNEGSKA (reference sequence). Germline trimming cut 2 bases from V and 2 bases from J; bases unmatched to any gene: 9. The CDR3 runs 16 residues. This CDR3 is CSARQPGLNPKNIQYF. The CDR3 DNA sequence: TGCAGTGCTAGACAACCGGGACTAAATCCCAAAAACATTCAGTACTTC.

The chain has TRBV12-3 or TRBV12-4 and TRBJ2-2, with TRBD1 as a possible D gene (6 bases). The CDR3 has 13 residues. Trimming pared 4 bases from V and 7 bases from J, leaving 10 bases between. CDR3 protein: CASSSTGNGELFF. The CDR3 nucleotides are TGTGCCAGCAGTTCCACAGGGAACGGGGAGCTGTTTTTT.

The chain joins TRBV28 to TRBJ1-1; no firm D call. Per the germline V gene, CDR1 is MDHEN and CDR2 is SYDVKM. CDR3 length: 13 amino acids. V lost 6 bases and J 1 base, leaving 9 bases between the germline ends. The CDR3 spells CASRDDGNTEAFF. CDR3 in DNA: TGTGCCAGCAGGGATGACGGGAACACTGAAGCTTTCTTT.

The chain recombines TRBV19 with TRBJ1-2, with 7 positions matching TRBD1. The CDR3 is made up of 14 amino acids. The germline gives CDR1 LNHDA, CDR2 SQIVND (reference sequence). The J segment lost 5 bases and the V segment lost 3 bases, leaving 6 bases of the junction unmatched. The CDR3 DNA reads as TGTGCCAGTAGTATCGGCGGGACAGCGTATGGCTACACCTTC. This sequence encodes CASSIGGTAYGYTF.

The gene calls are TRBV7-2 and TRBJ1-5; the D is unclear. The CDR3 spans 16 residues. CDR1 is SGHTA and CDR2 is FQGNSA in the germline V gene. V lost 3 bases to trimming and J lost 0 bases, with 12 bases between them. This chain's CDR3 is CASSFASPYSNQPQHF. The DNA for the CDR3 is TGTGCCAGCAGCTTCGCGTCGCCATATAGCAATCAGCCCCAGCATTTT.

This sequence joins TRBV12-3 or TRBV12-4 and TRBJ2-2; D not certain. Trimming removed 3 bases from V and 1 base from J, with 9 bases in between. The CDR3 runs 15 residues. This CDR3 reads CASSLGEWNTGELFF. The CDR3 nucleotides read TGTGCCAGCAGTTTGGGTGAATGGAACACCGGGGAGCTGTTTTTT.

This clonotype was seen more than once but under ten times. V usage is TRBV6-2 or TRBV6-3 and J usage is TRBJ1-1; perhaps TRBD1 as D (5 bases). The CDR3 is 14 residues long. Trimming stripped 6 bases from V and 5 bases from J, with 16 bases between. Germline assignment: CDR1 MNHEY and CDR2 SVGEGT. As DNA, the CDR3 is TGTGCCAGCAGCTTCGGGACCTCGAAAACTGAAGCTTTCTTT. Translating it yields CASSFGTSKTEAFF.

This clonotype was seen more than once but under ten times. This CDR3 reads CSAPLADGYTF. The CDR3 nucleotides are TGCAGTGCTCCATTGGCCGATGGCTACACCTTC. V usage is TRBV20-1 and J usage is TRBJ1-2; D unclear. The CDR3 covers 11 residues. Trimming took 5 bases from V and 6 from J, leaving 10 bases between them. The germline gives CDR1 DFQATT, CDR2 SNEGSKA (reference sequence).

This clonotype was seen more than once but under ten times. The V call is TRBV2, the J call TRBJ1-5; D unclear. Trimming removed 6 bases at V and 6 bases at J, with 9 bases between. The CDR3 is 12 residues long. Germline loops: CDR1 SNHLY, CDR2 FYNNEI. Written as DNA, the CDR3 is TGTGCCAGCAGAGCGACGGGTCAGCCCCAGCATTTT. Protein: CASRATGQPQHF. Full variable domain (remainder filled in from reference TRBV2 and TRBJ1-5): EPEVTQTPSHQVTQMGQEVILRCVPISNHLYFYWYRQILGQKVEFLVSFYNNEISEKSEIFDDQFSVERPDGSNFTLKIRSTKLEDSAMYFCASRATGQPQHFGDGTRLSIL.

The rearrangement links TRBV5-6 to TRBJ1-6; D is ambiguous. This CDR3 comprises 13 residues. The germline V and J ends were trimmed by 6 bases and 7 bases, with 11 bases remaining between them. The V gene's germline CDR1 is SGHDT and CDR2 YYEEEE. CDR3 region: CASTGVINSPLHF. For the CDR3, the DNA is TGTGCCAGCACCGGGGTGATAAATTCACCCCTCCACTTT.

The chain recombines TRBV20-1 with TRBJ1-4; D not resolved. V was shortened by 3 bases and J by 1 base, with 9 bases between the two germline ends. CDR1 and CDR2 (germline): DFQATT, SNEGSKA (reference sequence). This CDR3 region has 14 residues. This CDR3 is CSARTYLTNEKLFF. The CDR3 DNA follows: TGCAGTGCTAGGACATACCTAACTAATGAAAAACTGTTTTTT.

This clonotype was observed a handful of times. The chain links TRBV29-1 to TRBJ1-1; D call uncertain. V lost 4 bases to trimming and J lost 0 bases, with 9 bases between them. Germline V CDR1 and CDR2: SQVTM, ANQGSEA. The length of the CDR3 is 13 residues. CDR3 in DNA: TGCAGCGTTGTGCGGCAGTTGAACACTGAAGCTTTCTTT. Its translation is CSVVRQLNTEAFF.

This chain connects TRBV6-2 or TRBV6-3 to TRBJ2-5, with a weak D call TRBD2 (6 bases). The germline V gene has CDR1 MNHEY and CDR2 SVGEGT. The CDR3 runs 13 residues. V was clipped by 4 bases and J by 4 bases, with 10 bases between them. CDR3 region: CASSLTSPETQYF. The CDR3 bases are TGTGCCAGCAGTTTGACTAGTCCAGAGACCCAGTACTTC.

This chain joins TRBV6-2 or TRBV6-3 and TRBJ1-1; TRBD1 aligns across 11 bases. The germline CDR1 and CDR2 sequences are MNHEY and SVGEGT. The CDR3 has 14 amino acids. The ends lost 8 bases at V and 1 base at J; junction bases unmatched: 3. The chain's CDR3 is CASSGQGGNTEAFF. DNA of the CDR3: TGTGCCAGCTCGGGACAGGGGGGGAACACTGAAGCTTTCTTT.

By sample fraction, this clonotype is medium-sized (0.01 to 0.1%). The V call is TRBV29-1, the J call TRBJ2-1; D unclear. Germline lookup yields CDR1 SQVTM and CDR2 ANQGSEA. CDR3 size: 14 residues. V was pared by 0 bases and J by 7 bases, with 13 bases between. The CDR3 DNA reads as TGCAGCGTTGAAGATCGGGCAGGTAGTAATGAGCAGTTCTTC. As protein: CSVEDRAGSNEQFF.

This clonotype was detected only a few times. The V call is TRBV11-3, the J call TRBJ2-1; the D gene is possibly TRBD2 (5 bases). V shed 1 base and J shed 1 base, with 8 bases lying between them. CDR3 length: 15 residues. Per germline, CDR1 SGHNT and CDR2 YENEEA. The CDR3 nucleotides are TGTGCCAGCAGCTTAGCTTCGGGGTCCTACAATGAGCAGTTCTTC. Its translation: CASSLASGSYNEQFF.